This T cell receptor beta chain was retrieved from a study of blood T cell repertoires in COVID-19. Study overall: Italy, Spain and the United States were the sources of the convalescent and acute COVID-19 samples.

As handled by the study authors: Amplified reference gene primers provided the basis for estimating nucleated cell counts. Repertoires were generated with immunoSEQ multiplex PCR, while TCRdb's copy carries only in-frame clones and drops some. V and J calls and clone size are as listed in that table; D and trimming were resolved from the DNA. The data hold fewer than 250,000 clones, with around 82% observed a single time. Participants were aged 18 to 89 years from about 25 US areas. A few counts support this clone. The clonotype was recovered from a woman in her 40s with acute COVID-19. What was sequenced was PBMCs or T cells enriched from blood (not recorded which).

CDR3 DNA: TGTGCCAGCAGTTCGGGGGAAGGCGACACTGAAGCTTTCTTT. Translating it yields CASSSGEGDTEAFF. V usage is TRBV28 and J usage is TRBJ1-1; tentative D call: TRBD1 (5 bases). CDR3 length: 14 residues. Per germline, CDR1 MDHEN and CDR2 SYDVKM. V lost 4 bases to trimming and J lost 3 bases, with 12 bases between them.